A single sample is the source of the 24 T cell receptor beta chains below, sequenced in a study of T-cell memory formation after mild COVID-19. One entry per CDR3 protein, called by TCRdb with MiXCR from the 5' RACE reads. The profile shows approximately 400,000 distinct CDR3 sequences, about a sixth of them singletons. The sample comprised PBMCs or a T cell subset sorted from them (not recorded which). All receptors come from a man younger than 35 who had mild COVID-19 (a few samples of this study predate the infection). Cell type and time point are not known.

The V gene is TRBV9, the J gene TRBJ2-3; D might be TRBD1 (6 bases). The V gene's germline CDR1 is SGDLS and CDR2 YYNGEE. This CDR3 comprises 13 residues. V was clipped by 3 bases and J by 6 bases, with 11 bases between them. In DNA, the CDR3 is TGTGCCAGCAGCGAACAGGGAATGGATACGCAGTATTTT. This gives the protein CASSEQGMDTQYF.

This clonotype was counted a few times. The chain recombines TRBV29-1 with TRBJ1-2; D remains ambiguous. This CDR3 is built from 12 residues. Germline-derived CDR1 and CDR2 are SQVTM and ANQGSEA. The V and J ends lost 7 bases and 2 bases respectively, with 11 bases between them. Written as DNA, the CDR3 is TGCAGCGACTGGGCGGCGAACTATGGCTACACCTTC. Translated, it gives CSDWAANYGYTF.

A few counts support this clonotype. The rearrangement links TRBV6-2 or TRBV6-3 to TRBJ2-1, with 9 bases lining up with TRBD2. CDR1 is MNHEY and CDR2 is SVGEGT in the germline V gene. J gave up 3 bases and V 2 bases, and 8 bases lay outside the gene matches. There are 17 residues in the CDR3. CDR3 DNA sequence: TGTGCCAGCAGTTACGGTCGGGTGCGGGGGGGCTACAATGAGCAGTTCTTC. Its translation is CASSYGRVRGGYNEQFF.

This rearrangement joins TRBV28 to TRBJ2-7; tentative D call: TRBD1 (6 bases). Trimming took off 5 bases at V and 4 bases at J, with 21 bases between the two ends. The germline V gene has CDR1 MDHEN and CDR2 SYDVKM. This CDR3 has 16 residues. CDR3: CASSLLIDRPKYEQYV. The CDR3 DNA follows: TGTGCCAGCAGTCTTCTTATCGACAGGCCTAAGTACGAGCAGTACGTC.

In this sample, this clonotype turned up many times. Sequence at one end of the junction differs from germline and may be a read error. V is TRBV18 and J is TRBJ1-1; D uncertain. This CDR3 spans 13 amino acids. From germline, CDR1 is KGHSH and CDR2 LQKENI. CDR3 residues: CASSPLGNTEAFF. Here the CDR3 DNA reads TGCGCCAGCAGCCCCCTGGGGAACACTGAAGCTTTCTTT.

This clonotype was seen ten or more times. The V call is TRBV7-6, the J call TRBJ1-3; TRBD1 is a possible D gene (5 bases). This CDR3 comprises 17 residues. V lost 2 bases and J 0 bases, leaving 14 bases between the germline ends. Germline CDR1 is SGHVS and CDR2 is FNYEAQ. The CDR3 nucleotides are TGTGCCAGCAGCTTATCCGGGACGCCGAGCTCTGGAAACACCATATATTTT. It encodes CASSLSGTPSSGNTIYF. The full variable domain, rest sourced from reference TRBV7-6 and TRBJ1-3, is GAGVSQSPRYKVTKRGQDVALRCDPISGHVSLYWYRQALGQGPEFLTYFNYEAQQDKSGLPNDRFSAERPEGSISTLTIQRTEQRDSAMYRCASSLSGTPSSGNTIYFGEGSWLTVV.

This chain links TRBV20-1 with TRBJ1-5; D is perhaps TRBD1 (6 bases). Germline V CDR1 and CDR2: DFQATT, SNEGSKA (reference sequence). With 3 bases removed from V and 0 bases from J, the gap between germline ends came to 12 bases. The CDR3 has 15 residues. The CDR3 loop reads CSARRTAYSNQPQHF. DNA for the CDR3: TGCAGTGCTAGGAGGACAGCTTATAGCAATCAGCCCCAGCATTTT.

This clonotype was counted between two and nine times. The V gene is TRBV11-2, the J gene TRBJ2-3; D might be TRBD1 (6 bases). The length of the CDR3 is 16 residues. Trimming took 6 bases from V and 6 from J, leaving 22 bases between them. Germline CDR1 and CDR2: SGHAT and FQNNGV. CDR3 in amino acids: CASRKNRLGAGDTQYF. In DNA form, the CDR3 reads TGTGCCAGCAGGAAAAACCGATTGGGGGCCGGTGATACGCAGTATTTT. Based on the CDR3 plus reference TRBV11-2 and TRBJ2-3, the full variable domain is EAGVAQSPRYKIIEKRQSVAFWCNPISGHATLYWYQQILGQGPKLLIQFQNNGVVDDSQLPKDRFSAERLKGVDSTLKIQPAKLEDSAVYLCASRKNRLGAGDTQYFGPGTRLTVL.

This clonotype has a single count. J is TRBJ2-7 and V is TRBV6-1; a weak D match, TRBD1 (6 bases). The CDR3 covers 14 residues. The V and J ends lost 5 bases and 3 bases respectively, with 14 bases between them. CDR1 is MNHNS and CDR2 is SASEGT in the germline V gene. CDR3 DNA sequence: TGTGCCAGCAGTAGAGAACCCAGGGGCTACGAGCAGTACGTC. Its protein is CASSREPRGYEQYV.

This clonotype came up a few times. The rearrangement links TRBV5-1 to TRBJ2-3; TRBD2 is a possible D gene (6 bases). This CDR3 is built from 16 residues. CDR1 SGHRS and CDR2 YFSETQ come from the germline V gene. The germline V and J ends were trimmed by 1 base and 0 bases, with 12 bases remaining between them. In DNA, the CDR3 is TGCGCCAGCAGCTTGTTGCCTAGCGTGAGCACAGATACGCAGTATTTT. It specifies CASSLLPSVSTDTQYF.

This clonotype has only a few counts. The V call is TRBV29-1, the J call TRBJ2-5; D unresolved. Trimming shortened V by 4 bases and J by 4 bases, and 10 bases separated the two germline ends. The CDR3 runs to 12 residues. The germline V gene has CDR1 SQVTM and CDR2 ANQGSEA. The CDR3 sequence is CSVAQSRETQYF. The CDR3 DNA reads TGCAGCGTTGCACAATCTCGAGAGACCCAGTACTTC. Using reference TRBV29-1 and TRBJ2-5 for the parts outside the CDR3, the full variable domain is SAVISQKPSRDICQRGTSLTIQCQVDSQVTMMFWYRQQPGQSLTLIATANQGSEATYESGFVIDKFPISRPNLTFSTLTVSNMSPEDSSIYLCSVAQSRETQYFGPGTRLLVL.

The J gene is TRBJ1-6, the V gene TRBV7-8; D perhaps matches TRBD1 (6 bases). Germline CDR1 reads SGHVS; CDR2 reads FQNEAQ. With 4 bases removed from V and 10 bases from J, the gap between germline ends came to 20 bases. The CDR3 extends over 16 amino acids. The CDR3 spells CASSSLRDYRDSPLHF. CDR3 coding DNA: TGTGCCAGCAGCTCATTGAGGGATTACAGGGACTCACCCCTCCACTTT. Full variable domain (outside the CDR3, taken from reference TRBV7-8 and TRBJ1-6): GAGVSQSPRYKVAKRGQDVALRCDPISGHVSLFWYQQALGQGPEFLTYFQNEAQLDKSGLPSDRFFAERPEGSVSTLKIQRTQQEDSAVYLCASSSLRDYRDSPLHFGNGTRLTVT.

This clonotype has only a few counts. The rearrangement uses TRBV10-2 and TRBJ2-1; TRBD1 or TRBD2 may be the D gene (7 bases each). Germline V CDR1 and CDR2: WSHSY, SAAADI. Between the trimmed V and J ends, which lost 6 bases and 5 bases, there was a span of 20 bases. This CDR3 spans 16 amino acids. Here the CDR3 reads CASRGGTAGRNNEQFF. The CDR3 DNA is TGCGCCAGCAGAGGAGGGACAGCGGGGAGGAACAATGAGCAGTTCTTC.

This clonotype was seen many times. The V and J genes are TRBV5-6 and TRBJ1-2; D gene ambiguous. Between the trimmed V and J ends, which lost 6 bases and 5 bases, there was a span of 20 bases. CDR1 is SGHDT and CDR2 is YYEEEE in the germline V gene. This CDR3 contains 15 residues. This CDR3 reads CASIARTAWGYGYTF. Written as DNA, the CDR3 is TGTGCCAGCATCGCGAGGACGGCCTGGGGTTATGGCTACACCTTC.

This clonotype was found a few times. J is TRBJ2-5 and V is TRBV6-1; D is unresolved. Deletions cut 6 bases from V and 2 bases from J, with 16 bases between. CDR3 length: 15 amino acids. The V gene's germline CDR1 is MNHNS and CDR2 SASEGT. The CDR3 DNA reads as TGTGCCAGCAGCTCGACCCGCCGTGATCAAGAGACCCAGTACTTC. It encodes CASSSTRRDQETQYF.

The genes are TRBV7-6 and TRBJ2-1; D possibly uses TRBD1 or TRBD2 (5 bases each). The CDR3 spans 13 residues. The V and J ends lost 7 bases and 8 bases respectively, with 15 bases between them. The V gene's germline CDR1 is SGHVS and CDR2 FNYEAQ. CDR3 loop: CASTPRGGHEQFF. Here the CDR3 DNA reads TGTGCCAGCACTCCTCGTGGGGGTCATGAGCAGTTCTTC.

The chain employs TRBV4-3 and TRBJ1-2; 7 bases agree with TRBD1. The CDR3 sequence is 15 residues long. V lost 4 bases and J lost 0; bases outside the gene matches: 5. CDR1 LGHNA and CDR2 YSLEER come from the germline V gene. DNA of the CDR3: TGCGCCAGCAGCCGGAGCGGGACAGCTAACTATGGCTACACCTTC. This translates into CASSRSGTANYGYTF.

Only a few counts were recorded for this clonotype. The chain carries TRBV29-1 and TRBJ1-1, with D perhaps TRBD1 (5 bases). CDR1 SQVTM and CDR2 ANQGSEA come from the germline V gene. The CDR3 spans 14 residues. Trimming took off 2 bases at V and 0 bases at J, with 10 bases between the two ends. The CDR3 DNA is TGCAGCGTTGAACAACGGGGGGTGAACACTGAAGCTTTCTTT. This translates into CSVEQRGVNTEAFF.

This clonotype was seen a few times. This rearrangement joins TRBV28 to TRBJ2-7; 10 bases align to TRBD1. Per the germline V gene, CDR1 is MDHEN and CDR2 is SYDVKM. The CDR3 sequence is 15 residues long. The ends lost 6 bases at V and 0 bases at J; junction bases unmatched: 5. CDR3 sequence: CASSRTGGASYEQYV. Here the CDR3 DNA reads TGTGCCAGCAGCCGGACAGGGGGAGCCTCCTACGAGCAGTACGTC.

This clonotype has only a few counts. V gene TRBV4-2 combines with J gene TRBJ1-2; a weak D match, TRBD1 (5 bases). Trimming stripped 1 base from V and 8 bases from J, with 17 bases between. This CDR3 is 15 amino acids long. Germline lookup yields CDR1 LGHNA and CDR2 YNFKEQ. The CDR3 spells CASSQVVQASGGYTF. In DNA, the CDR3 is TGTGCCAGCAGCCAAGTGGTACAGGCGTCTGGGGGCTACACCTTC.

The rearrangement joins TRBV5-6 to TRBJ2-7, with no clear D. CDR1 and CDR2 from the germline V gene are SGHDT and YYEEEE. Trimming removed 6 bases from V and 4 bases from J, with 17 bases in between. The CDR3 is 14 residues long. The DNA for the CDR3 is TGTGCCAGCATGGTCCGATTGACGCTTTACGAGCAGTACTTC. This codes for CASMVRLTLYEQYF.

The genes are TRBV6-2 or TRBV6-3 and TRBJ2-6; D may be TRBD1 (5 bases). V gave up 8 bases and J gave up 0 bases, with 14 bases separating them. The CDR3 loop spans 16 amino acids. Germline values: CDR1 MNHEY, CDR2 SVGEGT. In DNA, the CDR3 is TGTGCCAGCGACCCAGGGAAAAGCTCTGGGGCCAACGTCCTGACTTTC. This sequence encodes CASDPGKSSGANVLTF.

This rearrangement joins TRBV3-1 to TRBJ1-6; 7 bases agree with TRBD1. There are 14 residues in the CDR3. Germline V gene sequence: CDR1 LGHDT, CDR2 YNNKEL (reference sequence). V lost 3 bases and J lost 9; bases outside the gene matches: 5. The CDR3 bases are TGTGCCAGCAGCCACGACAGGGTTAGTTCACCCCTCCACTTT. Its translation is CASSHDRVSSPLHF.

The sample holds a few counts of this clonotype. The V and J genes are TRBV29-1 and TRBJ1-1; a weak D match, TRBD1 (5 bases). V gave up 6 bases and J gave up 4 bases, with 12 bases separating them. This CDR3 has 12 amino acids. Germline values: CDR1 SQVTM, CDR2 ANQGSEA. This chain's CDR3 is CSVSRRGTEAFF. The CDR3 DNA is TGCAGCGTCAGTCGTAGGGGCACTGAAGCTTTCTTT.